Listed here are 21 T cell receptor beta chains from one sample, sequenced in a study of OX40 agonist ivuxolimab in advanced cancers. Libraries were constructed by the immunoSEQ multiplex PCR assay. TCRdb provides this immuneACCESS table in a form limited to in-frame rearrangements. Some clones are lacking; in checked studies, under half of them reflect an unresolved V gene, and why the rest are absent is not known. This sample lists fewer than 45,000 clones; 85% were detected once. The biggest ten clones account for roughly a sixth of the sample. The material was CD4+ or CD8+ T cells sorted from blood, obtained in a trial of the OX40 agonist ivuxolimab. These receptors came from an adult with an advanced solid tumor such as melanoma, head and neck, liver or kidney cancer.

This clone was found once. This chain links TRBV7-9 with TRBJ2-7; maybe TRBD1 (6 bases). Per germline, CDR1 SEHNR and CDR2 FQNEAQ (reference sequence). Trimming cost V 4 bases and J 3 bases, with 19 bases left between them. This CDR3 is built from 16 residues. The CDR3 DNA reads TGTGCCAGCAGCTCCTTCGAGTTACAGGGTGGCTACGAGCAGTACTTC. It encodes CASSSFELQGGYEQYF.

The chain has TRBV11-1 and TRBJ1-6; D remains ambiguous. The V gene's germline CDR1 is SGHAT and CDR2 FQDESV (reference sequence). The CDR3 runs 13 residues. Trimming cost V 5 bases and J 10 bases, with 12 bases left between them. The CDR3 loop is CASSVRAGSPLHF. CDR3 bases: TGTGCCAGCAGCGTAAGGGCAGGATCACCCCTCCACTTT.

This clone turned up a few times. CDR3 amino acids: CASSLGGTTEAFF. The CDR3 DNA reads as TGTGCCAGCAGCTTAGGGGGTACGACTGAAGCTTTCTTT. The rearrangement joins TRBV7-8 to TRBJ1-1; D remains ambiguous. The CDR3 extends over 13 amino acids. V was pared by 1 base and J by 5 bases, with 8 bases between. The germline CDR1 and CDR2 sequences are SGHVS and FQNEAQ.

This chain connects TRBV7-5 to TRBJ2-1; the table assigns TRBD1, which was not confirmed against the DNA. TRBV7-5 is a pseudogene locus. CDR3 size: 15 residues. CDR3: CASRAKYLTYNEQFF. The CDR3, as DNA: TGTGCCAGCAGGGCGAAATATCTAACCTACAATGAGCAGTTCTTC.

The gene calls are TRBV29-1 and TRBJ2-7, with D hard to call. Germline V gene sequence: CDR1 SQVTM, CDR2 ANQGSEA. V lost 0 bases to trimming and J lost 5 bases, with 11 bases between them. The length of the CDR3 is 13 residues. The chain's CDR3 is CSVEDGMGHEQYF. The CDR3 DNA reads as TGCAGCGTTGAAGATGGAATGGGCCACGAGCAGTACTTC.

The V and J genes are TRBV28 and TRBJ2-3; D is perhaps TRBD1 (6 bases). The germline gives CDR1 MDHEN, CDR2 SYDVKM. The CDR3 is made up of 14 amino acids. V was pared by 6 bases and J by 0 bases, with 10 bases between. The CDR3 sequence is CASSRGQSTDTQYF. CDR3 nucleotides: TGTGCCAGCAGCCGAGGACAGAGCACAGATACGCAGTATTTT.

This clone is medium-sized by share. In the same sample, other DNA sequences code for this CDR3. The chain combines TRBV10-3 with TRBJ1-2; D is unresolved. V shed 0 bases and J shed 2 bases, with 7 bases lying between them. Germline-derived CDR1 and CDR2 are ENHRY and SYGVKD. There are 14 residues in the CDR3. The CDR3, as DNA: TGTGCCATCAGTGAGTCACCGAAGAACTATGGCTACACCTTC. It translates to CAISESPKNYGYTF.

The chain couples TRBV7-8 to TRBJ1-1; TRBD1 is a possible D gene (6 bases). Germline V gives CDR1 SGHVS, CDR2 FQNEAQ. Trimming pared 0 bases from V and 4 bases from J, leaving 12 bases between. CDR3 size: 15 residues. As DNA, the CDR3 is TGTGCCAGCAGCTTAGCCCCAGGGGCGCGCACTGAAGCTTTCTTT. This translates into CASSLAPGARTEAFF.

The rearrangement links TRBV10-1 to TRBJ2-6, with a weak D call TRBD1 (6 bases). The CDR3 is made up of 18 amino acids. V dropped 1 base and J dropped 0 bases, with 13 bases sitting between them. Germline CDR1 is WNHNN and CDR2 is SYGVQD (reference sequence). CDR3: CASSELQGTFSGANVLTF. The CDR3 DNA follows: TGCGCCAGCAGTGAGTTACAGGGAACCTTCTCTGGGGCCAACGTCCTGACTTTC.

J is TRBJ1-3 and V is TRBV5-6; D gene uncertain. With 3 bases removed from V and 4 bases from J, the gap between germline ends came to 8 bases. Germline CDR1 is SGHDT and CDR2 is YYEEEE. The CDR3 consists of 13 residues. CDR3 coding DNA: TGTGCCAGCAGCTCCGGCGTCGGAAACACCATATATTTT. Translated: CASSSGVGNTIYF.

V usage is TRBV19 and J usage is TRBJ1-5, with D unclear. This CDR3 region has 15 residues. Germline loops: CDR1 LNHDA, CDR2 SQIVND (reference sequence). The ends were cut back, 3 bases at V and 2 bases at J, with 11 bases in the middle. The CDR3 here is CASSIGYLGNQPQHF. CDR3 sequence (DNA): TGTGCCAGTAGTATTGGTTACCTAGGCAATCAGCCCCAGCATTTT. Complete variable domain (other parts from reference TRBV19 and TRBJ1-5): DGGITQSPKYLFRKEGQNVTLSCEQNLNHDAMYWYRQDPGQGLRLIYYSQIVNDFQKGDIAEGYSVSREKKESFPLTVTSAQKNPTAFYLCASSIGYLGNQPQHFGDGTRLSIL.

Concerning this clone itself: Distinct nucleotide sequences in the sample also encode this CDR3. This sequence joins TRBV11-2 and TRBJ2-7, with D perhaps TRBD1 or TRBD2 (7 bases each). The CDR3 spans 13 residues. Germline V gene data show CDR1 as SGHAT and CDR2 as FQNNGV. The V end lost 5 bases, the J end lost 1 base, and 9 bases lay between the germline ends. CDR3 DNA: TGTGCCAGCAGCCAGGGGGGGTCCTACGAGCAGTACTTC. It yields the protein CASSQGGSYEQYF.

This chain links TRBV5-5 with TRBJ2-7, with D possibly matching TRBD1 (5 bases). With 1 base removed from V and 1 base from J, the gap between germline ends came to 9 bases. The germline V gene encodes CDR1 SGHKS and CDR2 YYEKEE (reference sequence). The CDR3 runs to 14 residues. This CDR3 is CASSLTGLSYEQYF. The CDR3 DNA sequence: TGTGCCAGCAGCTTGACAGGTTTATCCTACGAGCAGTACTTC.

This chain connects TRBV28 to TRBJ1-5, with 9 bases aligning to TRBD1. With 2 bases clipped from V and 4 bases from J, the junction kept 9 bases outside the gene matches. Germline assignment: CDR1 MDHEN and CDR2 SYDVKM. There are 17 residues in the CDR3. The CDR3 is CASSLTDRGFVNQPQHF. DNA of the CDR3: TGTGCCAGCAGTTTAACTGACAGGGGGTTTGTTAATCAGCCCCAGCATTTT.

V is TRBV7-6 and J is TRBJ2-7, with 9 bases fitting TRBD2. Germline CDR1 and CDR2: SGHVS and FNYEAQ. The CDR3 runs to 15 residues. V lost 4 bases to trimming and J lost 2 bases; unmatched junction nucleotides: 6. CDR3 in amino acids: CASSSSGGLAYEQYF. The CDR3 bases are TGTGCCAGCAGCTCGAGCGGGGGGCTCGCCTACGAGCAGTACTTC.

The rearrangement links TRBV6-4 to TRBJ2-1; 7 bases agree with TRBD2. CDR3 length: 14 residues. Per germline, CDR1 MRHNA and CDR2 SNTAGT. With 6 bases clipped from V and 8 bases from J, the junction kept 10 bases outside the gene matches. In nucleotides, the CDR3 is TGTGCCAGCAGAGCTAGCGGCCCCCCGTATGAGCAGTTCTTC. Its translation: CASRASGPPYEQFF.

CDR3 sequence: CASSSTVSNQPQHF. CDR3 DNA: TGTGCCAGCAGTTCGACGGTGAGCAATCAGCCCCAGCATTTT. The V and J genes are TRBV27 and TRBJ1-5, with D unresolved. V lost 4 bases and J lost 1, with 8 bases in between. Germline V gene data show CDR1 as MNHEY and CDR2 as SMNVEV (reference sequence). The CDR3 has 14 residues.

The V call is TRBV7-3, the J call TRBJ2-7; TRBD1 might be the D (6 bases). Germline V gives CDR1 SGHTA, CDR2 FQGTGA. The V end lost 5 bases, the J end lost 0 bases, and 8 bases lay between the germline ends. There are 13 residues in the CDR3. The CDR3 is CASSRGGSYEQYF. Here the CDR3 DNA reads TGTGCCAGCAGCAGAGGGGGCTCCTACGAGCAGTACTTC.

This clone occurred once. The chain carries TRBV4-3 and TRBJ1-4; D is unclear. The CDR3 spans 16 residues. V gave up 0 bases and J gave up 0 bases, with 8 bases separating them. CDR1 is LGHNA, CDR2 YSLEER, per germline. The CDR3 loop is CASSQDGISTNEKLFF. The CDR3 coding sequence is TGCGCCAGCAGCCAAGACGGGATTTCAACTAATGAAAAACTGTTTTTT.

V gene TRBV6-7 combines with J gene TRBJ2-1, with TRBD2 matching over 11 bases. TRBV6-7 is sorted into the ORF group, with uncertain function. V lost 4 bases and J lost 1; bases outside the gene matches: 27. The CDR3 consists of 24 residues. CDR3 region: CASSCRPSGRPIEVFTSSYNEQFF. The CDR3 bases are TGTGCCAGCAGTTGTCGTCCTAGCGGGAGGCCCATCGAGGTTTTTACCAGTTCCTACAATGAGCAGTTCTTC.

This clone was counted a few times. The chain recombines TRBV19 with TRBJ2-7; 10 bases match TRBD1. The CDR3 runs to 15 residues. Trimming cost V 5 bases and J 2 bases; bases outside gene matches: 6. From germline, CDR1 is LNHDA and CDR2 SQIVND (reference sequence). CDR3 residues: CASSPGTGDTYEQYF. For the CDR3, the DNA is TGTGCCAGTAGTCCCGGGACAGGGGACACCTACGAGCAGTACTTC.